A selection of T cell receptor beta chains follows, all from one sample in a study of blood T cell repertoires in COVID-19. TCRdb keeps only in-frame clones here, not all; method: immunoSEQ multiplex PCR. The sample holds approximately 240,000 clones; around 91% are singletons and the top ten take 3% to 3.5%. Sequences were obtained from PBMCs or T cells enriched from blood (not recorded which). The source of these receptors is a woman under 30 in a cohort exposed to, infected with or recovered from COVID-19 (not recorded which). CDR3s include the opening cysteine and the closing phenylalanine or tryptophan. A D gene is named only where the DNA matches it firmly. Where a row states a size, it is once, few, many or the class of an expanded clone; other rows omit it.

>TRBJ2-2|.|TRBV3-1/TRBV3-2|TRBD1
TGTGCCAGCAGCCCGACAGGGTACGGGAACACCGGGGAGCTGTTTTTT
CASSPTGYGNTGELFF
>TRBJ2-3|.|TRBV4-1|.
TGCGCCAGCAGCCAACCCTTGAGTCGGAGCACAGATACGCAGTATTTT
CASSQPLSRSTDTQYF
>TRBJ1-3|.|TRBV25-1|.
TGTGCCAGCAGTGATTCGACAGGCTCTGGAAACACCATATATTTT
CASSDSTGSGNTIYF
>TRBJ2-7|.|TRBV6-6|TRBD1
TGTGCCACCCGAAAGGCCCGGGACAGGGAGGCGCAGTACTTC
CATRKARDREAQYF
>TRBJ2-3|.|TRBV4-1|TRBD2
TGCGCCAGCAGCCAAGATGGACTAGCGGGACCCACAGATACGCAGTATTTT
CASSQDGLAGPTDTQYF
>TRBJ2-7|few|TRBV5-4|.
TGTGCCAGCAGCTTGACAGGATACGAGCAGTACTTC
CASSLTGYEQYF
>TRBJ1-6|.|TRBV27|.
TGTGCCAGCAATGAAGGGAGCCCCTATAATTCACCCCTCCACTTT
CASNEGSPYNSPLHF
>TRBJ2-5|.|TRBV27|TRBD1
TGTGCCAGCAGTGGGAGTCGGACAGGAGACCCCCAAGAGACCCAGTACTTC
CASSGSRTGDPQETQYF
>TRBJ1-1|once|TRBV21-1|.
TGTGCCAGCAGCAAGGGACTTGAAGCTTTCTTT
CASSKGLEAFF
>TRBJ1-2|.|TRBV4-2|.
TGTGCCAGCAGCCAAGATCAGGGCAGGTCTAACTATGGCTACACCTTC
CASSQDQGRSNYGYTF
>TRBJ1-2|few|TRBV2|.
TGTGCCAGCAGGGCCGACAGTAACTATGGCTACACCTTC
CASRADSNYGYTF
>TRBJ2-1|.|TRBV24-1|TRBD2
TGTGCCACCAGTGATTCTGAAGCGCGCGGGGGGGGATGGAATGAGCAGTTCTTC
CATSDSEARGGGWNEQFF
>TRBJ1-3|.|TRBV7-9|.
TGTGCCAGCAGCTTACGGGGGGTGGACACCATATATTTT
CASSLRGVDTIYF
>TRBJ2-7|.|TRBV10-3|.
TGTGCCATCAGGTCTATGGGCACGCACGAGCAGTACTTC
CAIRSMGTHEQYF
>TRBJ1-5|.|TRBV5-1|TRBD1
TGCGCCAGCAGCTTAGGGACAGGGCTCAATCAGCCCCAGCATTTT
CASSLGTGLNQPQHF
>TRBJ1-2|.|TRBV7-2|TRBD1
TGTGCCAGCAGCAGACGGACAGGGAGCTATGGCTACACCTTC
CASSRRTGSYGYTF
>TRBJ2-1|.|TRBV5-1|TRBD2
TGCGCCAGCAGCATTAGCGGGAGGGCCTACAATGAGCAGTTCTTC
CASSISGRAYNEQFF
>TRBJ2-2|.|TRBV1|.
TGCACCAGCAGCCCTGAGGTGGGGGAGCTGTTTTTT
CTSSPEVGELFF
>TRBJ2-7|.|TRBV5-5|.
TGTGCCAGCAGCTGGGTGGGGGCCGGTAACTACGAGCAGTACTTC
CASSWVGAGNYEQYF
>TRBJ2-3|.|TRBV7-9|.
TGTGCCAGCAGCTCCCTAACAGACACAGATACGCAGTATTTT
CASSSLTDTDTQYF
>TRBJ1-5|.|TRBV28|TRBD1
TGTGCCAGCAGTATACAGGGGGCAGTTCAGCCCCAGCATTTT
CASSIQGAVQPQHF
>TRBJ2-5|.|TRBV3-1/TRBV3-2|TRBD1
TGTGCCAGCGTCCCCGGGACAGGGGTTTGGGAGACCCAGTACTTC
CASVPGTGVWETQYF
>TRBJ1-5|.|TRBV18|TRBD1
TGTGCCAGCTCACCCGGGACAGGGGGCGGCAATCAGCCCCAGCATTTT
CASSPGTGGGNQPQHF
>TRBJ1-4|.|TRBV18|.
TGTGCCAGCTCAGAGGGGGTTGAAAAACTGTTTTTT
CASSEGVEKLFF
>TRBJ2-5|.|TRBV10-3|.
TGTGCCATCAGTGACCGCCGGGAGACCCAGTACTTC
CAISDRRETQYF
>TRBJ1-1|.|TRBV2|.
TGTGCCAGCAGTGAGGGGAGATTGAACACTGAAGCTTTCTTT
CASSEGRLNTEAFF
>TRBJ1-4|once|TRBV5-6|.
TGTGCCAGCAGCCTCCTCGGGATAGACCTTGAAAAACTGTTTTTT
CASSLLGIDLEKLFF
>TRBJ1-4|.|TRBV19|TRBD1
TGTGCCAGTAGCCCATTCGGGACAGACTTTAATGAAAAACTGTTTTTT
CASSPFGTDFNEKLFF
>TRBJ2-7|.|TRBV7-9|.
TGTGCCAGCAGCTTAGTTTACGGCGAGCAGTACTTC
CASSLVYGEQYF
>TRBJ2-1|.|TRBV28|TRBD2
TGTGCCAGCAGTCCTAAATCTAGCGGGGCCTACAATGAGCAGTTCTTC
CASSPKSSGAYNEQFF
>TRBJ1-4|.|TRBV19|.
TGTGCCAGTAGTCCCTTACAGGGAAATGAAAAACTGTTTTTT
CASSPLQGNEKLFF
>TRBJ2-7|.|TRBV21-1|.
TGTGCCACCTCCGGCCGACTGAGCTCCTACGAGCAGTACTTC
CATSGRLSSYEQYF
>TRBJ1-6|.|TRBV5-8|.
TGTGCCAGCAGCTTGCGTTCCTCACCCCTCCACTTT
CASSLRSSPLHF